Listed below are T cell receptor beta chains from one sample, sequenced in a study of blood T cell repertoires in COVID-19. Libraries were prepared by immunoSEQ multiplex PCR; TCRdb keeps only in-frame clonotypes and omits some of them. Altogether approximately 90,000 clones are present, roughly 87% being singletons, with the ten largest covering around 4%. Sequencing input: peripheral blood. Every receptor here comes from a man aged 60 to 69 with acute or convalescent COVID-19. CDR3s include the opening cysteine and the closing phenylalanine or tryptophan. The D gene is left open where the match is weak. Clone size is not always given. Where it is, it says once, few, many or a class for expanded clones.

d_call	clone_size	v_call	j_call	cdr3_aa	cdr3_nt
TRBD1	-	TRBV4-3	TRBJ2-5	CASSNKQPGTGGRETQYF	TGCGCCAGCAGCAACAAACAACCCGGGACAGGGGGCCGGGAGACCCAGTACTTC
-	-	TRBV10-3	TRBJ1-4	CAISSNREEKLFF	TGTGCCATCAGTTCTAACCGAGAGGAAAAACTGTTTTTT
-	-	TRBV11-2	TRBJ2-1	CASSPAKGAQFF	TGTGCCAGCAGTCCCGCTAAAGGGGCGCAGTTCTTC
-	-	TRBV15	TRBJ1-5	CATSALSGNQPQHF	TGTGCCACCAGCGCGTTGAGCGGCAATCAGCCCCAGCATTTT
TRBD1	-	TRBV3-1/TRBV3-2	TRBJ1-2	CASSQGQYGYTF	TGTGCCAGCAGCCAGGGACAGTATGGCTACACCTTC
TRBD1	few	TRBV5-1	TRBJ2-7	CASSSGQAHEQYF	TGCGCCAGCAGCTCCGGACAGGCACACGAGCAGTACTTC
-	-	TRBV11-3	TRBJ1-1	CASSLDALGYTEAFF	TGTGCCAGCAGCTTAGACGCACTGGGCTACACTGAAGCTTTCTTT
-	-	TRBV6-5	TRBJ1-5	CASSRRQSHQPQHF	TGTGCCAGCAGTCGACGACAGTCGCACCAGCCCCAGCATTTT
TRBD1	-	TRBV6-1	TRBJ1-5	CASSESRQGRNQPQHF	TGTGCCAGCAGTGAGAGTCGACAGGGGCGGAATCAGCCCCAGCATTTT
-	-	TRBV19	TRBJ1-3	CASRPQTSGNTIYF	TGTGCCAGTAGACCACAAACCTCTGGAAACACCATATATTTT
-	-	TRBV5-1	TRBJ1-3	CASSLSPGRDTIYF	TGCGCCAGCAGCTTGAGTCCAGGGCGCGACACCATATATTTT
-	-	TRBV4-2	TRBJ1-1	CASSQIQGYSEAFF	TGTGCCAGCAGCCAAATACAGGGTTACTCTGAAGCTTTCTTT
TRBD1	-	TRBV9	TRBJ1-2	CASSGARTGIYGYTF	TGTGCCAGCAGCGGAGCACGGACAGGAATCTATGGCTACACCTTC
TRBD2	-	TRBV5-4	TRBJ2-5	CASSLAGTGGLKETQYF	TGTGCCAGCAGCTTGGCCGGGACGGGAGGATTGAAAGAGACCCAGTACTTC
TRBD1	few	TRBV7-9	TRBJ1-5	CASSLDRGLGGNQPQHF	TGTGCCAGCAGCCTGGACAGGGGCCTGGGGGGCAATCAGCCCCAGCATTTT
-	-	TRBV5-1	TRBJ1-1	CASSGRGAANTEAFF	TGCGCCAGCAGCGGTCGCGGGGCGGCGAACACTGAAGCTTTCTTT
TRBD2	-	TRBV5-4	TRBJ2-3	CASSSGGTSTDTQYF	TGTGCCAGCTCTAGCGGGGGGACTAGCACAGATACGCAGTATTTT
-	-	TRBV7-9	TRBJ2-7	CASSLGPISYEQYF	TGTGCCAGCAGCTTAGGTCCCATCTCCTACGAGCAGTACTTC
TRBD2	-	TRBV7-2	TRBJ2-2	CASSLTSGGSRTGELFF	TGTGCCAGCAGCTTAACTAGCGGGGGATCGCGGACCGGGGAGCTGTTTTTT
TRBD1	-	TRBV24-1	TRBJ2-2	CATSDQDRGNTGELFF	TGTGCCACCAGTGATCAGGACAGGGGGAACACCGGGGAGCTGTTTTTT
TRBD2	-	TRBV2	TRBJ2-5	CASSYMLSGGAGETQYF	TGTGCCAGCAGTTATATGCTTAGCGGGGGGGCCGGTGAGACCCAGTACTTC
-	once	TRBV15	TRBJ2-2	CATSTPTNTGELFF	TGTGCCACGTCGACACCGACGAACACCGGGGAGCTGTTTTTT
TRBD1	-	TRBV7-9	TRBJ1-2	CASSLGQGLYGYTF	TGTGCCAGCAGCTTAGGACAGGGCCTCTATGGCTACACCTTC
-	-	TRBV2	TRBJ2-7	CASSDSSYEQYF	TGTGCCAGCAGTGACAGTTCCTACGAGCAGTACTTC
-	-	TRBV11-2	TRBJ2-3	CASSLDFTESDTQYF	TGTGCCAGCAGCTTAGACTTCACTGAGTCAGATACGCAGTATTTT
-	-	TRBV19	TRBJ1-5	CASSTIGGGGNQPQHF	TGTGCCAGTAGTACCATTGGAGGAGGGGGCAATCAGCCCCAGCATTTT
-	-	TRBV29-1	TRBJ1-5	CSVGADQPQHF	TGCAGCGTTGGGGCAGATCAGCCCCAGCATTTT
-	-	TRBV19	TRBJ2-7	CASSIRDSSYEQYF	TGTGCCAGTAGTATCCGGGACTCATCCTACGAGCAGTACTTC
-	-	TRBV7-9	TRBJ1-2	CASSYRDNYGYTF	TGTGCCAGCAGCTACAGGGACAACTATGGCTACACCTTC
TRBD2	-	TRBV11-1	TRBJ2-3	CASSSGLAGMGDTQYF	TGTGCCAGCAGCTCCGGACTAGCGGGGATGGGAGATACGCAGTATTTT
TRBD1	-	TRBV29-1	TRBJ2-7	CSVATGGNYEQYF	TGCAGCGTGGCGACAGGGGGCAACTACGAGCAGTACTTC
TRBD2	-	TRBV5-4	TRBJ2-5	CASRGTSGPQETQYF	TGTGCCAGCAGGGGGACTAGCGGCCCCCAAGAGACCCAGTACTTC
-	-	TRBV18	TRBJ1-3	CASSRASGAGNTIYF	TGTGCCAGCTCACGGGCGTCGGGGGCTGGAAACACCATATATTTT
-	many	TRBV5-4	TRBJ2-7	CASGTGRGSYEQYF	TGTGCCAGCGGCACGGGGCGGGGCTCCTACGAGCAGTACTTC
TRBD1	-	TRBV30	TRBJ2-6	CAWSGALGRGPGANVLTF	TGTGCCTGGAGTGGGGCCCTCGGCAGGGGGCCCGGGGCCAACGTCCTGACTTTC
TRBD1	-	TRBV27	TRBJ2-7	CASSRSRDRGYEQYF	TGTGCCAGCAGTCGTTCCAGGGACAGGGGCTACGAGCAGTACTTC
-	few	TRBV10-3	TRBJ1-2	CAIKIREGYGYTF	TGTGCCATCAAGATAAGGGAGGGTTATGGCTACACCTTC
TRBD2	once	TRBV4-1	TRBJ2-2	CASSQTVVAGAVGELFF	TGCGCCAGCAGCCAAACCGTCGTGGCGGGAGCGGTCGGGGAGCTGTTTTTT
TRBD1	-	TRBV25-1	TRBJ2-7	CASSPTTGGNGEQYF	TGTGCCAGCAGTCCAACGACAGGGGGCAACGGCGAGCAGTACTTC